This T cell receptor beta chain was sequenced in a study of T cell changes during pregnancy in multiple sclerosis. Method: immunoSEQ multiplex PCR; TCRdb's copy keeps in-frame clones and lacks some. Of 45,000 or so clones in the sample, approximately 90% were seen once. Sequences were obtained from PBMCs (not recorded whether the cells were cultured). The receptor's source is a female donor with multiple sclerosis, enrolled in a pregnancy study.

The CDR3 is CASSQAGTGDINEQFF. CDR3 bases: TGCGCCAGCAGCCAAGCCGGGACAGGGGATATCAATGAGCAGTTCTTC. The V call is TRBV4-3, the J call TRBJ2-1; 10 nucleotides align to TRBD1. CDR1 is LGHNA, CDR2 YSLEER, per germline. The CDR3 runs 16 residues. With V trimmed by 1 base and J by 6 bases, 6 bases remained unmatched.